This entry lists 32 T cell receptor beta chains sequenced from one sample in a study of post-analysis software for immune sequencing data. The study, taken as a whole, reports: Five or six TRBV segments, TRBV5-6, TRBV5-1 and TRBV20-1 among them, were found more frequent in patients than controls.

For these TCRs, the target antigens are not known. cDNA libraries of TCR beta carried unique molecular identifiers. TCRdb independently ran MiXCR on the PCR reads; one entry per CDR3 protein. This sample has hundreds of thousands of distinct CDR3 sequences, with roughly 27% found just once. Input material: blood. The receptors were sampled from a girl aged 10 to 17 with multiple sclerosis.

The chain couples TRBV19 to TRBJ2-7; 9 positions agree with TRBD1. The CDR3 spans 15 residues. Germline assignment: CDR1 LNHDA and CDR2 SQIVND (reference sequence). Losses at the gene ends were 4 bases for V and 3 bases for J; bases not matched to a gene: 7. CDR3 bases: TGTGCCAGTAGTAACCCCGGGACAGGGATCTACGAGCAGTACTTC. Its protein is CASSNPGTGIYEQYF.

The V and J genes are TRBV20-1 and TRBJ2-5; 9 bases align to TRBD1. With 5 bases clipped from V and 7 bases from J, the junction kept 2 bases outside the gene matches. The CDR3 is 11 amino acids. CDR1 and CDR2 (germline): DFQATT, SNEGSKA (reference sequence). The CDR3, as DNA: TGCAGTGCTTCGGGACAGGGGACCCAGTACTTC. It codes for CSASGQGTQYF.

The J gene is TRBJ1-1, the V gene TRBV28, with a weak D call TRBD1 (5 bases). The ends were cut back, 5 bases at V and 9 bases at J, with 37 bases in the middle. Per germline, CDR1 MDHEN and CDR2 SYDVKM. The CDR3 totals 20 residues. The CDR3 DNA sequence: TGTGCCAGCAGTCCGGCCCGGGGCAGGGCCCAGTCTGCGGCCGCGCCTCAAGCTTTCTTT. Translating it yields CASSPARGRAQSAAAPQAFF.

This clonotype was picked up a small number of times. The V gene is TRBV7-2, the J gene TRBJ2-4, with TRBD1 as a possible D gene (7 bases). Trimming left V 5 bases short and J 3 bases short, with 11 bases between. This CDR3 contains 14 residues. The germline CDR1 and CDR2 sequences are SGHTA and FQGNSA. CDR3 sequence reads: CASSGGTVKNIQYF. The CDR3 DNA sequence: TGTGCCAGCAGCGGCGGGACAGTCAAAAACATTCAGTACTTC.

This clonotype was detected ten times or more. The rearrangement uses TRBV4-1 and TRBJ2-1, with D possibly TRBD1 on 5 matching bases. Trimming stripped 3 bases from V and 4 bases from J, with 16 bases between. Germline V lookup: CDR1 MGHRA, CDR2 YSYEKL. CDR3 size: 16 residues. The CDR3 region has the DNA TGCGCCAGCAGCCATACCAGGGCTAGAACGTACAATGAGCAGTTCTTC. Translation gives CASSHTRARTYNEQFF.

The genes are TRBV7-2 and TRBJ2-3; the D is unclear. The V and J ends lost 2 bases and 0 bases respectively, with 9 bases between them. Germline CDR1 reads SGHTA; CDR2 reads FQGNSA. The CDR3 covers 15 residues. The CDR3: CTSSLRVSSTDTQYF. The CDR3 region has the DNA TGTACCAGCAGCTTAAGGGTTTCTAGCACAGATACGCAGTATTTT. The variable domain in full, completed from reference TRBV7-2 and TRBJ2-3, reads GAGVSQSPSNKVTEKGKDVELRCDPISGHTALYWYRQSLGQGLEFLIYFQGNSAPDKSGLPSDRFSAERTGGSVSTLTIQRTQQEDSAVYLCTSSLRVSSTDTQYFGPGTRLTVL.

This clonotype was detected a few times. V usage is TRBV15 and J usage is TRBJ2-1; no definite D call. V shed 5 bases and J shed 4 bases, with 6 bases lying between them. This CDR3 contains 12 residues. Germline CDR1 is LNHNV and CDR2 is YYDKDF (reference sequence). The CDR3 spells CATSSGYNEQFF. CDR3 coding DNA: TGTGCCACCAGCTCCGGGTACAATGAGCAGTTCTTC.

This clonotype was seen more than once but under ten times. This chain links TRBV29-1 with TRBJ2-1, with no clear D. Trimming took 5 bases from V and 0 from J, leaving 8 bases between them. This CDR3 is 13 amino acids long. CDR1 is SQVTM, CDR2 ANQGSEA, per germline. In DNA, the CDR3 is TGCAGCGTTAGCGATACCTCCTACAATGAGCAGTTCTTC. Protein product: CSVSDTSYNEQFF.

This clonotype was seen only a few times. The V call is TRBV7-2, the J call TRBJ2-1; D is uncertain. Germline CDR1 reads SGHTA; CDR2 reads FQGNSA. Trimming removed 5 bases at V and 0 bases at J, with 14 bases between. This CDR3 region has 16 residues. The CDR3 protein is CASSGQTRSSYNEQFF. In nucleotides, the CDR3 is TGTGCCAGCAGCGGGCAGACAAGGAGCTCCTACAATGAGCAGTTCTTC.

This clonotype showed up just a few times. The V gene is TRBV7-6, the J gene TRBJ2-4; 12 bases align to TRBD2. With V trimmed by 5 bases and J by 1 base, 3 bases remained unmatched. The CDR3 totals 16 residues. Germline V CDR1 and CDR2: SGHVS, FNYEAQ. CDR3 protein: CASSPGLAGAKNIQYF. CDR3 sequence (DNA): TGTGCCAGCAGCCCGGGACTAGCGGGTGCCAAAAACATTCAGTACTTC.

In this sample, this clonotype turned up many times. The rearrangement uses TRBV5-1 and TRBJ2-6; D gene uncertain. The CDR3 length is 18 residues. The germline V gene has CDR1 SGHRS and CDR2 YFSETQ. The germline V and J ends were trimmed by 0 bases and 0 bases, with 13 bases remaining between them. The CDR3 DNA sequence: TGCGCCAGCAGCTTGGATCCTGTCCATCGCTCTGGGGCCAACGTCCTGACTTTC. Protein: CASSLDPVHRSGANVLTF.

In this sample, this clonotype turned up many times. The CDR3 nucleotides read TGTGCCAGCAGTTATCCGACCTACGAGCAGTACTTC. This codes for CASSYPTYEQYF. V usage is TRBV12-3 or TRBV12-4 and J usage is TRBJ2-7; D call uncertain. This CDR3 has 12 residues. Trimming shortened V by 4 bases and J by 2 bases, and 6 bases separated the two germline ends.

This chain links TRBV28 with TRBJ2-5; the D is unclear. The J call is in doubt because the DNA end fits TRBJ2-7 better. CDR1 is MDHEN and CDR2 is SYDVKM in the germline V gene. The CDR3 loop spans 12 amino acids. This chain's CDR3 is CASARGNYEQYF. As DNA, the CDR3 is TGTGCCAGCGCAAGAGGCAACTACGAGCAGTACTTC.

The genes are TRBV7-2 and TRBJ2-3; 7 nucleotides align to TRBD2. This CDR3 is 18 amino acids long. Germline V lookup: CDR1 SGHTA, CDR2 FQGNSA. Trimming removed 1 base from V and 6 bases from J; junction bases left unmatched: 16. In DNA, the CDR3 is TGTGCCAGCAGCTTAGTATCGTCGGGCGGGAGAGCAGCTGATACGCAGTATTTT. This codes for CASSLVSSGGRAADTQYF.

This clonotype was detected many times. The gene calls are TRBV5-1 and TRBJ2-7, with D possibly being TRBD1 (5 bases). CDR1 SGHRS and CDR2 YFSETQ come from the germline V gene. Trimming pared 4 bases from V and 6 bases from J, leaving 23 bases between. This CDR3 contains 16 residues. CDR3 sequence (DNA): TGCGCCAGCAGCCACCCCCCTGACAGTCTCCCGGGCGAGCAGTACTTC. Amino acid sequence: CASSHPPDSLPGEQYF.

CDR3 residues: CATSDWASGNQETQYF. The DNA of the CDR3 is TGTGCCACCAGTGATTGGGCTAGCGGGAACCAAGAGACCCAGTACTTC. The chain is built from TRBV24-1 and TRBJ2-5, with 9 bases that match TRBD2. Germline values: CDR1 KGHDR, CDR2 SFDVKD. Trimming removed 2 bases from V and 0 bases from J; junction bases left unmatched: 3. This CDR3 is 16 amino acids long.

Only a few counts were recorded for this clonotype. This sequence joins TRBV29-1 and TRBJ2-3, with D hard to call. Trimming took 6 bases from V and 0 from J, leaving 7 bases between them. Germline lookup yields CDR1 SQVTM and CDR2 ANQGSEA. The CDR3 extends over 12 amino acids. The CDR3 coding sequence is TGCAGCGTCCTATCTAGCACAGATACGCAGTATTTT. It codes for CSVLSSTDTQYF.

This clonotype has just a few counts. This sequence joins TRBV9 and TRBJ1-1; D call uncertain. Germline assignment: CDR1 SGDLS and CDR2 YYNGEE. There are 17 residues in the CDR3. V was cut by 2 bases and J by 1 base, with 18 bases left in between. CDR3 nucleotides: TGTGCCAGCAGCGTCTCTCCCCTGGGCACGCAGAACACTGAAGCTTTCTTT. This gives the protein CASSVSPLGTQNTEAFF.

CDR3: CASRRGAPGRDEQFF. Here the CDR3 DNA reads TGTGCCAGCCGGCGGGGGGCCCCCGGGAGGGATGAGCAGTTCTTC. The V call is TRBV12-3 or TRBV12-4, the J call TRBJ2-1; the match to TRBD2 covers 8 bases. V was clipped by 8 bases and J by 8 bases; unmatched bases: 14. This CDR3 has 15 amino acids.

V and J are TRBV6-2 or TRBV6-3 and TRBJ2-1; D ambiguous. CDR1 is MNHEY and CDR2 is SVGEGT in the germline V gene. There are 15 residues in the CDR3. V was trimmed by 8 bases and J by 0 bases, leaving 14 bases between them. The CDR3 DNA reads TGTGCCAGCCGACCCTACCGAAACTCCTACAATGAGCAGTTCTTC. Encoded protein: CASRPYRNSYNEQFF.

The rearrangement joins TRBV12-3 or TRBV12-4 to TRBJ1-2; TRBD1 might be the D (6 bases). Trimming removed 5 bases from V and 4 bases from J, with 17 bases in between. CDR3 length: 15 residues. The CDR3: CASSPLGGQAYGYTF. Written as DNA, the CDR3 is TGTGCCAGCAGTCCCCTCGGGGGGCAGGCCTATGGCTACACCTTC.

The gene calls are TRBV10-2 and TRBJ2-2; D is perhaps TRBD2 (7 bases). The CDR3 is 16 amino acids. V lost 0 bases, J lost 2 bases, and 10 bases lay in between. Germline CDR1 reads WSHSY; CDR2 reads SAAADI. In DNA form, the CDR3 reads TGCGCCAGCAGTGAGTCGGGGGGGGCAAACACCGGGGAGCTGTTTTTT. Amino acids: CASSESGGANTGELFF.

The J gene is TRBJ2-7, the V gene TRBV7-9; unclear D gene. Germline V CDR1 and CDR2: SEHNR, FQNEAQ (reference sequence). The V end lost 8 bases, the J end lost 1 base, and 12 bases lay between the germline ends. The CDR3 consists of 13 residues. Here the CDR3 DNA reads TGTGCCAGCGCCCCCGGGCGGTCCTACGAGCAGTACTTC. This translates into CASAPGRSYEQYF.

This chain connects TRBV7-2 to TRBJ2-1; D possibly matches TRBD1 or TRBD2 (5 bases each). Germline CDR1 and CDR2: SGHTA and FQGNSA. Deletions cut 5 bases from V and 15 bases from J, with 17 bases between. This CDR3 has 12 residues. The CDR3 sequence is CASSRDRDPAFF. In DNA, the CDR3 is TGTGCCAGCAGCAGAGACCGGGACCCCGCGTTCTTC.

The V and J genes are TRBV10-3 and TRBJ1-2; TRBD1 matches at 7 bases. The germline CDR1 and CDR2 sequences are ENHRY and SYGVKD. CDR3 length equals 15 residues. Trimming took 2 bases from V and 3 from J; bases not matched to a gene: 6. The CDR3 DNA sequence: TGTGCCATCAGTGAGAAAGGGGGCGACCACTATGGCTACACCTTC. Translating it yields CAISEKGGDHYGYTF.

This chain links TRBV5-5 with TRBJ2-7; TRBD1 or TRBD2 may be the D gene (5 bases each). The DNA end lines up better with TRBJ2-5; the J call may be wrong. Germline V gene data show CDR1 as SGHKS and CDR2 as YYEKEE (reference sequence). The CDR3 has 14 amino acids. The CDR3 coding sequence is TGTGCCAGCAGCTTGGGTGGGGACCCGGAGACCCAGTACTTC. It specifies CASSLGGDPETQYF.

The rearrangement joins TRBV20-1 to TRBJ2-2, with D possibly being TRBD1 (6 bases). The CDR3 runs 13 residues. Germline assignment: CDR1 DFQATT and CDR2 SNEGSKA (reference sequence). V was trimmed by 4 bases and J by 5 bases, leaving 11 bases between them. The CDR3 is CSATSTGTGELFF. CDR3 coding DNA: TGCAGTGCTACGTCTACAGGGACCGGGGAGCTGTTTTTT.

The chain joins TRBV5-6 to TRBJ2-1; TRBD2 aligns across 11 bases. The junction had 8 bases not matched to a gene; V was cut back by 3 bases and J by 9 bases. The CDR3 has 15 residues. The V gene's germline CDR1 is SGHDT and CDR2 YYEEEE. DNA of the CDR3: TGTGCCAGCAGCTCACTTAGCGGGAGGGGTGTTGAGCAGTTCTTC. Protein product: CASSSLSGRGVEQFF. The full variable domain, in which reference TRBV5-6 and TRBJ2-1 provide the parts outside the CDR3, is DAGVTQSPTHLIKTRGQQVTLRCSPKSGHDTVSWYQQALGQGPQFIFQYYEEEERQRGNFPDRFSGHQFPNYSSELNVNALLLGDSALYLCASSSLSGRGVEQFFGPGTRLTVL.

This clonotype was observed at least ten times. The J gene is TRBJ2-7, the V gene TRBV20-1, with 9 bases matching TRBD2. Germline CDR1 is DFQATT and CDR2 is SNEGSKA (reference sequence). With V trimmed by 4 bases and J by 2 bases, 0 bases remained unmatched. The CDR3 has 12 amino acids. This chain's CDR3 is CSAIAGAYEQYF. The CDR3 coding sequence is TGCAGTGCTATAGCGGGGGCCTACGAGCAGTACTTC.

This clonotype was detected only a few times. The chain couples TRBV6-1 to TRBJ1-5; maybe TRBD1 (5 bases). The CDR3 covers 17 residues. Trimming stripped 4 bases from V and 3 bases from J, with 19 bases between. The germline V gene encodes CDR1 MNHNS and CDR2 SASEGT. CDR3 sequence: CASSALEGLGANQPQHF. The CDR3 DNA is TGTGCCAGCAGTGCCCTAGAGGGGCTGGGCGCCAATCAGCCCCAGCATTTT.

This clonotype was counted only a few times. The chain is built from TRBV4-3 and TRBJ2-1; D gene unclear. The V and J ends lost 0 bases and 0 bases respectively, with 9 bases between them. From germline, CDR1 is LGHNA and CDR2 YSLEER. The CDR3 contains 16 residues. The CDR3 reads CASSQETDPSYNEQFF. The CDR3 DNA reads TGCGCCAGCAGCCAAGAGACGGACCCCTCCTACAATGAGCAGTTCTTC.

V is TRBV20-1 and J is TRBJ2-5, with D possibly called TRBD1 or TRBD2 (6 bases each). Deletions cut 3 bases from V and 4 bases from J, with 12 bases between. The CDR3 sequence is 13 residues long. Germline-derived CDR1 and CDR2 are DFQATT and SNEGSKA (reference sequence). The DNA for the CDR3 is TGCAGTGCTAGTAGGGGGGCGGGAGAGACCCAGTACTTC. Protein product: CSASRGAGETQYF.